Below are 17 T cell receptor beta chains sequenced from a single sample in a study of blood T cell repertoires in COVID-19. Assay used: immunoSEQ multiplex PCR; TCRdb lists only in-frame clones, some missing. Here the sample spans roughly 200,000 clones, around 85% being singletons. Sequenced input: PBMCs or T cells enriched from blood (not recorded which). These receptors were taken from a middle-aged man who had recovered from COVID-19.

On this clone: One end of the junction varies from germline; a read error may be responsible. The V gene is TRBV15, the J gene TRBJ1-5; D remains ambiguous. Germline lookup yields CDR1 LNHNV and CDR2 YYDKDF (reference sequence). This CDR3 comprises 14 residues. The CDR3 DNA reads as TGTGCCACCAGCAGAGTTAGTAGCTATCAGCCCCAGCATTTT. Its protein product is CATSRVSSYQPQHF.

The rearrangement joins TRBV10-3 to TRBJ2-1; unclear D gene. Per germline, CDR1 ENHRY and CDR2 SYGVKD. V was cut by 10 bases and J by 6 bases, with 19 bases left in between. The CDR3 has 14 residues. CDR3 region: CATIKGASGNEQFF. In DNA, the CDR3 is TGTGCCACCATCAAAGGTGCCTCGGGCAATGAGCAGTTCTTC.

This rearrangement joins TRBV18 to TRBJ1-6, with 12 bases identical to TRBD1. This CDR3 has 15 residues. The trim removed 6 bases at V and 15 bases at J, leaving 12 bases unmatched. In germline, CDR1 is KGHSH, CDR2 LQKENI. The DNA for the CDR3 is TGTGCCAGCTCGGACCGGGACAGGGGGCTTGGAGTCCTCCACTTT. Translating gives CASSDRDRGLGVLHF. Variable domain in full (rest from reference TRBV18 and TRBJ1-6): NAGVMQNPRHLVRRRGQEARLRCSPMKGHSHVYWYRQLPEEGLKFMVYLQKENIIDESGMPKERFSAEFPKEGPSILRIQQVVRGDSAAYFCASSDRDRGLGVLHFGNGTRLTVT.

V gene TRBV15 combines with J gene TRBJ2-7; D gene unclear. Trimming cost V 0 bases and J 2 bases, with 14 bases left between them. There are 16 residues in the CDR3. The V gene's germline CDR1 is LNHNV and CDR2 YYDKDF (reference sequence). The CDR3 region is CATSRDRVSGTYEQYF. CDR3 nucleotides: TGTGCCACCAGCAGAGATCGGGTCTCCGGAACCTACGAGCAGTACTTC.

The rearrangement joins TRBV7-8 to TRBJ2-3; D perhaps matches TRBD2 (5 bases). V was cut by 5 bases and J by 6 bases, with 9 bases left in between. The CDR3 is 12 residues long. Germline-derived CDR1 and CDR2 are SGHVS and FQNEAQ. The CDR3 spells CASSISGDTQYF. DNA for the CDR3: TGTGCCAGCAGCATATCGGGGGATACGCAGTATTTT.

In DNA form, the CDR3 reads TGTGCCAGCAGCCAATATTCAGGGGGATCCTACGAGCAGTACTTC. It encodes CASSQYSGGSYEQYF. The rearrangement joins TRBV3-1 (or the pseudogene TRBV3-2) to TRBJ2-7; TRBD1 agrees at 7 bases. In germline, CDR1 is LGHDT, CDR2 YNNKEL (reference sequence). The CDR3 covers 15 residues. V lost 2 bases, J lost 1 base, and 5 bases stayed unmatched.

V and J are TRBV3-1 (or the pseudogene TRBV3-2) and TRBJ2-6; maybe TRBD2 (5 bases). The CDR3 length is 16 residues. Germline V gene sequence: CDR1 LGHDT, CDR2 YNNKEL (reference sequence). The V end was cut by 2 bases, the J end by 0 bases, with 8 bases between. The CDR3, as DNA: TGTGCCAGCAGCCAAACGGGAACCTCTGGGGCCAACGTCCTGACTTTC. Residues: CASSQTGTSGANVLTF.

The chain joins TRBV15 to TRBJ2-3; D is perhaps TRBD2 (6 bases). With 8 bases removed from V and 1 base from J, the gap between germline ends came to 16 bases. There are 15 residues in the CDR3. The germline V gene has CDR1 LNHNV and CDR2 YYDKDF (reference sequence). CDR3 sequence (DNA): TGTGCCACCGGAAGTGGGGGGAGCGGCACAGATACGCAGTATTTT. This gives the protein CATGSGGSGTDTQYF.

This chain uses TRBV5-8 with TRBJ2-1, with 9 positions matching TRBD2. V trimming: 4 bases; J trimming: 0 bases; junction bases outside the gene matches: 5. The CDR3 length is 16 residues. From germline, CDR1 is SGHTS and CDR2 YDEGEE. The CDR3 loop reads CASSHKTSGSYNEQFF. The CDR3 DNA is TGTGCCAGCAGCCACAAGACTAGCGGCTCCTACAATGAGCAGTTCTTC.

This chain connects TRBV4-2 to TRBJ1-2; no definite D call. CDR1 is LGHNA and CDR2 is YNFKEQ in the germline V gene. V shed 0 bases and J shed 7 bases, with 9 bases lying between them. The CDR3 contains 13 residues. In DNA form, the CDR3 reads TGTGCCAGCAGCCAAGACGGGGAGGGTGGCTACACCTTC. The encoded protein is CASSQDGEGGYTF.

The CDR3 DNA sequence: TGTGCCAGCAGCGTAGGAGCTCTAGCGGGTGACCAAGAGACCCAGTACTTC. Its protein product is CASSVGALAGDQETQYF. The rearrangement links TRBV9 to TRBJ2-5; 8 bases map to TRBD2. The CDR3 consists of 17 residues. V shed 0 bases, J shed 0 bases, and the junction held 7 bases outside the gene matches. Germline V gene sequence: CDR1 SGDLS, CDR2 YYNGEE.

The chain is built from TRBV30 and TRBJ1-2; 8 bases align to TRBD1. Germline CDR1 is GTSNPN and CDR2 is SVGIG (reference sequence). The V gene end was trimmed by 6 bases and the J gene end by 4 bases; junction bases not matched to a gene: 4. The CDR3 is made up of 12 amino acids. CDR3 loop: CACPTGGYGYTF. For the CDR3, the DNA is TGTGCCTGTCCCACAGGGGGCTATGGCTACACCTTC.

The V and J genes are TRBV4-1 and TRBJ2-7; TRBD2 is a possible D gene (7 bases). This CDR3 spans 16 amino acids. The germline gives CDR1 MGHRA, CDR2 YSYEKL. V gave up 2 bases and J gave up 0 bases, with 14 bases separating them. CDR3 in amino acids: CASSQTAAGASYEQYF. CDR3 nucleotides: TGCGCCAGCAGCCAAACAGCTGCGGGGGCCTCCTACGAGCAGTACTTC.

The gene calls are TRBV15 and TRBJ2-6; D remains unclear. CDR3 length: 15 amino acids. The germline V gene encodes CDR1 LNHNV and CDR2 YYDKDF (reference sequence). V dropped 3 bases and J dropped 1 base, with 7 bases sitting between them. Here the CDR3 DNA reads TGTGCCACCAGCAGCGGAGAGTCTGGGGCCAACGTCCTGACTTTC. Translation gives CATSSGESGANVLTF. The full variable domain, rest sourced from reference TRBV15 and TRBJ2-6, is DAMVIQNPRYQVTQFGKPVTLSCSQTLNHNVMYWYQQKSSQAPKLLFHYYDKDFNNEADTPDNFQSRRPNTSFCFLDIRSPGLGDTAMYLCATSSGESGANVLTFGAGSRLTVL.

This chain joins TRBV19 and TRBJ1-1; D ambiguous. This CDR3 contains 14 residues. Germline CDR1 and CDR2: LNHDA and SQIVND (reference sequence). V lost 7 bases and J lost 1, with 13 bases in between. CDR3 loop: CASTVTGKNTEAFF. The CDR3, as DNA: TGTGCCAGTACCGTAACGGGTAAGAACACTGAAGCTTTCTTT. Complete variable domain (other parts from reference TRBV19 and TRBJ1-1): DGGITQSPKYLFRKEGQNVTLSCEQNLNHDAMYWYRQDPGQGLRLIYYSQIVNDFQKGDIAEGYSVSREKKESFPLTVTSAQKNPTAFYLCASTVTGKNTEAFFGQGTRLTVV.

This chain links TRBV7-3 with TRBJ2-3, with TRBD2 identical over 10 bases. The length of the CDR3 is 15 residues. The V gene end was trimmed by 5 bases and the J gene end by 0 bases; junction bases not matched to a gene: 2. Per germline, CDR1 SGHTA and CDR2 FQGTGA. CDR3 sequence (DNA): TGTGCCAGCAGCGCGACTAGCGGGAGCACAGATACGCAGTATTTT. Amino acids: CASSATSGSTDTQYF.

V gene TRBV5-4 combines with J gene TRBJ2-7; possible D gene TRBD2, 6 bases. V dropped 2 bases and J dropped 0 bases, with 9 bases sitting between them. Per the germline V gene, CDR1 is SGHNT and CDR2 is YYREEE (reference sequence). The CDR3 totals 14 residues. In nucleotides, the CDR3 is TGTGCCAGCAGCTTAGGAGGGGCCTCCTACGAGCAGTACTTC. This codes for CASSLGGASYEQYF.